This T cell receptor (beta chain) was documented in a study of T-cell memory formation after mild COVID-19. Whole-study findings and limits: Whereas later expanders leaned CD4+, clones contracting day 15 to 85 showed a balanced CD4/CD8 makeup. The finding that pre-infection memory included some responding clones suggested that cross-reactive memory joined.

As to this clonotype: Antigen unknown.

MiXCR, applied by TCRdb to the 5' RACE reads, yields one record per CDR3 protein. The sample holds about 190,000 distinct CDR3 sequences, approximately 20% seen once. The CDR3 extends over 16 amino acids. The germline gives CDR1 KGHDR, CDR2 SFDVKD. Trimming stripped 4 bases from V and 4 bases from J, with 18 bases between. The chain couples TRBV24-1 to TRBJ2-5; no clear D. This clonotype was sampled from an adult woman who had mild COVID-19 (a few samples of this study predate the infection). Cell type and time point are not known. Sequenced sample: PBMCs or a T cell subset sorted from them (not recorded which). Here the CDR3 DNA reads TGTGCCACCAGTGACTTGGAGAGAAGACGAGGAGAGACCCAGTACTTC. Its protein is CATSDLERRRGETQYF.